Many counts were recorded for the clone carrying this T cell receptor (beta chain). This specimen belongs to a study of T cells in Graves' hyperthyroidism and ophthalmopathy. Germline lookup yields CDR1 MDHEN and CDR2 SYDVKM. V lost 6 bases to trimming and J lost 4 bases; unmatched junction nucleotides: 8. The CDR3 consists of 14 residues. About 9.4 ml fresh peripheral blood yielded the PBMCs. Researchers amplified the TCR beta CDR3 regions from RNA transcripts. HTBI primers were used for first-round RT-PCR of the TCR CDR3. TCRdb independently ran MiXCR on the multiplex PCR reads; one entry per CDR3 protein. There are fewer than 350,000 distinct CDR3 sequences in the sample; around a sixth occur only once, and 49% lies in the top ten.

The V and J genes are TRBV28 and TRBJ1-1; 7 positions match TRBD1. The sequenced material came from blood. The sequence came from a woman aged 45-59 years with Graves' hyperthyroidism. The CDR3 loop reads CASRSTGVGTEAFF. In nucleotides, the CDR3 is TGTGCCAGCAGGTCTACAGGGGTAGGCACTGAAGCTTTCTTT.